The source of this TCR beta chain is a study of identical twins (dated by TCRdb to 2016 to 2017). Describing the broader study: TCR alpha and beta repertoires from monozygotic twins, unrelated adults of various ages and cord blood were deep-sequenced to test whether fetal clonotypes persist. To rule out contamination, replicate twin experiments were performed at different times with different library preparation protocols.

On the study overall, not on this receptor specifically: Invariant T cells such as MAIT and iNKT could partly confound zero-insertion analyses, though diverse VJ usage argued against this for most clonotypes. Because the same donors could not be followed over many years, conclusions were based on cross-sectional statistical analysis. Abundant cord blood beta clonotypes carried fewer insertions; young adult naive repertoires showed a weaker similar trend, while memory repertoires showed none. The excess sharing between twins in beta out-of-frame sequences was weaker because fewer shared sequences reduced the signal-to-noise ratio. Compared with coincidental sharing between unrelated individuals, out-of-frame TCR alpha sequences shared between twins had an excess of sequences with low generation probability. In monozygotic twins, recombination models systematically underestimated out-of-frame TCR alpha sharing, but the models matched the sharing seen between unrelated individuals.

In regard to this clonotype: What antigen it recognizes has not been identified. It has no much larger one-base neighbor in the sample; base qualities were not kept.

Library creation used 5' RACE. Sequenced using an Illumina HiSeq 2000. Template switching added a universal primer binding site, and the final cDNA carried a unique molecular identifier that allowed TCR cDNA molecules to be counted accurately. First-strand cDNA for TCR alpha and beta chains was synthesized from specific primers in the conserved constant-segment region. To control for contamination, every cDNA library was double barcoded, receiving both a SMART-Mk sample barcode and Illumina barcodes. TruSeq adapter sequences and Illumina sample barcodes were added in two successive PCR steps. The Illumina HiSeq platform was used with custom primers to sequence TCR alpha and beta cDNA libraries. The published analysis was carried out like this. Raw reads were processed with MiGEC to extract unique molecular identifiers, and MiXCR was used to determine CDR3 positions. For each individual, recombination models were inferred using an EM algorithm with the repgenHMM and IGoR tools. Shared clonotype analysis was performed with the tcR package in R, normalizing sharing by the product of cloneset sizes. To study raw recombination free of thymic and clonal selection effects, out-of-frame nonproductive sequences were analyzed. Through fastp at Q25 and MiXCR, TCRdb rebuilt clones from the public reads, retaining in-frame beta chains. Records with the same CDR3 protein are collapsed into one entry carrying the most frequent genes and DNA. TCRdb's processing, not the authors', yielded these V and J calls. Recorded for this sample are 350,000 to 400,000 distinct CDR3 sequences; 7% to 9.5% of them occurred a single time. The ten largest account for roughly 9% of the sample.

Every donor in the study was a healthy Caucasian. Three unrelated non-twin adults were also sequenced: a male aged 18 to 30, a male aged 50 to 59 and a female aged 50 to 59. Using Miltenyi CD45RO+ enrichment and human naive T-cell isolation kits, memory (CD45RO+) and naive T cells were isolated from PBMC. Input material: naive T cells sorted from blood. The cell subset or site label of this sample denotes: cells isolated with a human naive T-cell isolation kit. The sequence was obtained from a woman between 50 and 59 years old in good health.

The CDR3 in this case is CASSLSWGPGETQYF. The DNA sequence is given as TGTGCCAGCAGTTTATCGTGGGGGCCGGGGGAGACCCAGTACTTC. The chain joins TRBV27 to TRBJ2-5; the D gene is perhaps TRBD1, on 6 matching bases. Reading the germline V gene (reference sequence) gives CDR1 MNHEY and CDR2 SMNVEV. Reading from cysteine to phenylalanine, the CDR3 counts 15 amino acids. CDR3 DNA only is kept here, 45 bases in frame from base 1. The junction carries 13 bases between V and J, which are trimmed by 0 bases and 5 bases respectively.